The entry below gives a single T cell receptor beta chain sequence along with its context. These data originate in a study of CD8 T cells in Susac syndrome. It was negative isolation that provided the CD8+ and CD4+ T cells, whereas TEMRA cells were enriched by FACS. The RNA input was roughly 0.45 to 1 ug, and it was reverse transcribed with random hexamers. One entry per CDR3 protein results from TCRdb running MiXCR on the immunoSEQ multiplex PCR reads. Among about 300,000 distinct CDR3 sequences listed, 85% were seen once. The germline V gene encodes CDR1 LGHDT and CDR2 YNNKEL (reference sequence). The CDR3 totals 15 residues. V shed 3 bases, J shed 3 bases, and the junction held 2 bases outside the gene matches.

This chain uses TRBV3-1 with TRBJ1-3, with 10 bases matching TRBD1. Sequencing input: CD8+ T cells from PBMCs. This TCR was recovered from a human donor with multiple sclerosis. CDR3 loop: CASSQDRGYGNTIYF. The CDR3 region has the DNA TGTGCCAGCAGCCAGGACAGGGGGTATGGAAACACCATATATTTT.